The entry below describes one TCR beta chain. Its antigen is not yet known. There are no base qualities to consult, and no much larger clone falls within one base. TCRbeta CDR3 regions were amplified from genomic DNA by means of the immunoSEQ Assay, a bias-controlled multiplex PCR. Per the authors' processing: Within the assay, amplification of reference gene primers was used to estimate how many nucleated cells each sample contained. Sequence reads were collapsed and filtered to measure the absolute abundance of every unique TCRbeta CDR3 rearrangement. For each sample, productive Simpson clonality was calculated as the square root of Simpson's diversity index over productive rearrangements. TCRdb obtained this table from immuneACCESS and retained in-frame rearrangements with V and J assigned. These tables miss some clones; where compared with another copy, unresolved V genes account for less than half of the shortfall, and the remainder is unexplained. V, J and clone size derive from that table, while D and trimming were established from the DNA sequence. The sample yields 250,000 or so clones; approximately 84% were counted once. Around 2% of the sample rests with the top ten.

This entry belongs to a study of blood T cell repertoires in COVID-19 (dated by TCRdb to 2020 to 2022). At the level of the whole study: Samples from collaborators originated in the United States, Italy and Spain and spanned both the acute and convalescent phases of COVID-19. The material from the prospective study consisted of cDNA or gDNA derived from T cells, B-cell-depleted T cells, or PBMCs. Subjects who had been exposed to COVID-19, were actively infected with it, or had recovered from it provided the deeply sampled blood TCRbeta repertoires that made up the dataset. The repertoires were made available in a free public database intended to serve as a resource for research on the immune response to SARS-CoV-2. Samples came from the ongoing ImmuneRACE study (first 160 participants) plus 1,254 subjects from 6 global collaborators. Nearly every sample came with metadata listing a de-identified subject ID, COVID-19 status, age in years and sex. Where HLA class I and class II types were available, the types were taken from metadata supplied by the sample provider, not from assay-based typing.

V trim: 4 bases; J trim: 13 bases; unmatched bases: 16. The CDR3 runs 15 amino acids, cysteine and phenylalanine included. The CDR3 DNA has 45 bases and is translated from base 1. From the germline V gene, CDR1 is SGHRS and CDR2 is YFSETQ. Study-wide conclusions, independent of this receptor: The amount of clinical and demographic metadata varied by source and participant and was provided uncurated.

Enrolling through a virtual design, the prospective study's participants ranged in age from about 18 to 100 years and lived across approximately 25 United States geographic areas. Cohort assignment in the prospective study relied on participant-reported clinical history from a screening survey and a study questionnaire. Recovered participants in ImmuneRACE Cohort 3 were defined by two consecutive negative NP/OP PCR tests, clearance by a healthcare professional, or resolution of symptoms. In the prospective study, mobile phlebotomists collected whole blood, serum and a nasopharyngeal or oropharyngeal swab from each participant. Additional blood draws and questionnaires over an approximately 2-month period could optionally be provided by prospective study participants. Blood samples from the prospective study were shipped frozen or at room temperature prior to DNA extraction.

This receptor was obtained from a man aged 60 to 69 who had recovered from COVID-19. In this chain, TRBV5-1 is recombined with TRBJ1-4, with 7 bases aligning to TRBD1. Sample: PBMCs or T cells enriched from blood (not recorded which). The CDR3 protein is CASSPSTGQQVRLFF. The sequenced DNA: TGCGCCAGCAGCCCCTCGACAGGGCAACAAGTAAGACTGTTTTTT.